This T cell receptor (beta chain) was documented in a study of cytomegalovirus exposure and HLA in healthy donors. Germline CDR1 reads LGHNA; CDR2 reads YNFKEQ. V dropped 3 bases and J dropped 2; count of bases not matched to a gene: 9. The CDR3 has 18 residues. 60 Vbeta and 13 Jbeta primers were used in PCR. Sequencing was performed with immunoSEQ multiplex PCR; in TCRdb, only in-frame clones are kept and a portion is missing. The data show 100,000 or so clones, about 80% seen once. The receptor was derived from a man younger than 45 in good health and CMV-seropositive. Sequences were obtained from PBMCs. The genes are TRBV4-2 and TRBJ2-3; 12 bases line up with TRBD2. CDR3 sequence (DNA): TGTGCCAGCAGCCAGACTAGCGGGGGACGGTATGACACAGATACGCAGTATTTT. This sequence encodes CASSQTSGGRYDTDTQYF.